These T cell receptor beta chains were read from a single sample in a study of cytomegalovirus exposure and HLA in healthy donors. Sequenced by immunoSEQ multiplex PCR; TCRdb stores in-frame clones only, minus some. The sample consists of 200,000 or so clones, 75% to 90% of them appearing once. Sequencing used PBMCs. The source is a middle-aged man in good health and CMV-seropositive. Both conserved end residues are part of each CDR3. The D gene is left open where the match is weak.

TRBV6-1	14	TRBJ2-2	.	CASKSVRATGELFF
TRBV19	16	TRBJ2-6	.	CASSIQGGSGANVLTF
TRBV6-5	15	TRBJ1-1	.	CASSPGGVMNTEAFF
TRBV9	15	TRBJ2-5	.	CASSGMDGEGETQYF
TRBV5-4	16	TRBJ1-2	TRBD1	CASSLETNRGAYGYTF
TRBV19	14	TRBJ2-1	.	CASSIGMSGTEQFF
TRBV28	14	TRBJ1-3	.	CASSFRGPGNTIYF
TRBV28	14	TRBJ2-5	TRBD2	CASLGTSGGETQYF
TRBV4-3	15	TRBJ2-7	TRBD1	CASSLGQGASYEQYF
TRBV7-2	13	TRBJ2-5	.	CASRLTRQETQYF
TRBV10-1	14	TRBJ2-1	TRBD1	CASSEGGQGHEQFF
TRBV6-1	15	TRBJ2-7	TRBD1	CASRRPGTGGYEQYF
TRBV7-2	13	TRBJ1-2	.	CASSSYTNYGYTF
TRBV6-5	14	TRBJ1-5	TRBD1	CASSMTGMDQPQHF
TRBV11-3	17	TRBJ2-5	.	CASSPGVAQTYQETQYF
TRBV9	13	TRBJ1-2	.	CASSVVENYGYTF
TRBV4-2	14	TRBJ1-5	.	CASSQGGNQQPQHF
TRBV18	14	TRBJ2-7	.	CASSPGGASYEQYF